This T cell receptor beta chain comes out of a study of cytomegalovirus exposure and HLA in healthy donors. Study overall: For the approximately 430 genotyped donors, more than 80% fell within the Caucasian-associated ancestry cluster.

The PCR contained 60 Vbeta and 13 Jbeta primers. Repertoires were generated with immunoSEQ multiplex PCR, while TCRdb's copy carries only in-frame clones and drops some. The table lists approximately 140,000 clones, roughly four fifths of them singletons. This CDR3 comprises 14 residues. The germline V gene encodes CDR1 MGHRA and CDR2 YSYEKL. The V segment lost 3 bases and the J segment 3 bases; nucleotides outside the gene matches: 4. The receptor comes from a male donor in good health and CMV-seronegative. V usage is TRBV4-1 and J usage is TRBJ2-7; 8 bases fit TRBD1. Sequenced material: PBMCs. CDR3 protein: CASSQTGADYEQYF. The CDR3 region has the DNA TGCGCCAGCAGCCAGACAGGGGCCGACTACGAGCAGTACTTC.